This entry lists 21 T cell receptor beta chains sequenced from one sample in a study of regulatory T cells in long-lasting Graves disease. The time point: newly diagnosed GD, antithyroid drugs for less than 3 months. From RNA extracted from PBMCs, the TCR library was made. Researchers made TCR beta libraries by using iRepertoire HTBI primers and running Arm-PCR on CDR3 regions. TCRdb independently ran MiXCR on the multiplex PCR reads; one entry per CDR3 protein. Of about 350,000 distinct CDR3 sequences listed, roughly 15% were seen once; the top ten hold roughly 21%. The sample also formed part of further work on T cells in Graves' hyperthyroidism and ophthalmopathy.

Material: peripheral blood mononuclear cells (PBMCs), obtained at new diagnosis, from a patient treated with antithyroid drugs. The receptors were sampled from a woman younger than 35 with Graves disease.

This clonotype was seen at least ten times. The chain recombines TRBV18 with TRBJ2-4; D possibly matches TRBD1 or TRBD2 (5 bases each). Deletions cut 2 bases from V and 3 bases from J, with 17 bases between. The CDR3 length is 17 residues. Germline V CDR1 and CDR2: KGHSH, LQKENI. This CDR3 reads CASSPEKSGTGKNIQYF. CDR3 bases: TGTGCCAGCTCACCAGAGAAGTCCGGGACGGGCAAAAACATTCAGTACTTC. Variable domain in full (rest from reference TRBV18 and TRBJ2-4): NAGVMQNPRHLVRRRGQEARLRCSPMKGHSHVYWYRQLPEEGLKFMVYLQKENIIDESGMPKERFSAEFPKEGPSILRIQQVVRGDSAAYFCASSPEKSGTGKNIQYFGAGTRLSVL.

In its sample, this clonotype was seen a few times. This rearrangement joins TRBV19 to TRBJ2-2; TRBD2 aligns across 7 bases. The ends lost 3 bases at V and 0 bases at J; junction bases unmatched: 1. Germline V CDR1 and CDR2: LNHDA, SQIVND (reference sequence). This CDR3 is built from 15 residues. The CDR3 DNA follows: TGTGCCAGTAGTATCGCGGGGGCGAACACCGGGGAGCTGTTTTTT. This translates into CASSIAGANTGELFF. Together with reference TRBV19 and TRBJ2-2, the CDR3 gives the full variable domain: DGGITQSPKYLFRKEGQNVTLSCEQNLNHDAMYWYRQDPGQGLRLIYYSQIVNDFQKGDIAEGYSVSREKKESFPLTVTSAQKNPTAFYLCASSIAGANTGELFFGEGSRLTVL.

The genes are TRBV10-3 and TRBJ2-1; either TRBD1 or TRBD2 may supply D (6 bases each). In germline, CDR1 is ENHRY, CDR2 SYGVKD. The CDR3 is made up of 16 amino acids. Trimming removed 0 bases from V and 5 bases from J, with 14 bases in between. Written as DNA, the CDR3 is TGTGCCATCAGTGAGTCGTCAAGGGGGGACCACAATGAGCAGTTCTTC. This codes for CAISESSRGDHNEQFF.

The CDR3 DNA reads as TGTGCCAGCAGCTTGAGAAGGCGAGGAGGGTGGGACCAAGAGACCCAGTACTTC. Amino acids: CASSLRRRGGWDQETQYF. The J gene is TRBJ2-5, the V gene TRBV7-2; tentatively, D is TRBD2 (6 bases). This CDR3 has 18 amino acids. Trimming took off 3 bases at V and 0 bases at J, with 20 bases between the two ends. CDR1 and CDR2 (germline): SGHTA, FQGNSA. Based on the CDR3 plus reference TRBV7-2 and TRBJ2-5, the full variable domain is GAGVSQSPSNKVTEKGKDVELRCDPISGHTALYWYRQSLGQGLEFLIYFQGNSAPDKSGLPSDRFSAERTGGSVSTLTIQRTQQEDSAVYLCASSLRRRGGWDQETQYFGPGTRLLVL.

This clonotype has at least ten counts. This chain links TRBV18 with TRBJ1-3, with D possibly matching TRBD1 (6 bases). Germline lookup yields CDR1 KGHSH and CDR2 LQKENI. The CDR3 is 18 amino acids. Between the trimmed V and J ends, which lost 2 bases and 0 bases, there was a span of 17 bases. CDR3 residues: CASSPLYKNRVSGNTIYF. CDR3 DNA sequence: TGTGCCAGCTCACCATTGTATAAGAACAGGGTCTCTGGAAACACCATATATTTT.

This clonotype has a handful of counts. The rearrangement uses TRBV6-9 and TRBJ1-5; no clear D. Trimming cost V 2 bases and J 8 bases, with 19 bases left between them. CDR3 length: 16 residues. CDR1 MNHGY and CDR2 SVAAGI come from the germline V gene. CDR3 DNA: TGTGCCAGCAGTTATGGTTCGTCTGGAGTCGGTGAGCCCCAGCATTTT. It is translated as CASSYGSSGVGEPQHF.

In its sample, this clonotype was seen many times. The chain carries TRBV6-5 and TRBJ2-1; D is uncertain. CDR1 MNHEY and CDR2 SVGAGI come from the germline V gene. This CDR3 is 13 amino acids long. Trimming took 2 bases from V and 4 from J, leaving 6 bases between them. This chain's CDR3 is CASSYAQYNEQFF. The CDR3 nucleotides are TGTGCCAGCAGTTACGCGCAGTACAATGAGCAGTTCTTC.

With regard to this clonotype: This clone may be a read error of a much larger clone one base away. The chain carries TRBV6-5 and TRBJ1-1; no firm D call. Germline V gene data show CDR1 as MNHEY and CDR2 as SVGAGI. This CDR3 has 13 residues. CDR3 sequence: CANSYIGTPEAFF. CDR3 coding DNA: TGTGCCAACAGTTACATCGGCACCCCGGAAGCTTTCTTT.

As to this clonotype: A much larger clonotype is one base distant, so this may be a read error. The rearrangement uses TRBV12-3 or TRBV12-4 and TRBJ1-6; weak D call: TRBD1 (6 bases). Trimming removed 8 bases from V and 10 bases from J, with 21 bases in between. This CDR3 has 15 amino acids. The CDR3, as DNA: TGTGCCAGCGGTCAGAGGGGGTCAGGGCAATCACCCCTCCACTTT. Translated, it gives CASGQRGSGQSPLHF.

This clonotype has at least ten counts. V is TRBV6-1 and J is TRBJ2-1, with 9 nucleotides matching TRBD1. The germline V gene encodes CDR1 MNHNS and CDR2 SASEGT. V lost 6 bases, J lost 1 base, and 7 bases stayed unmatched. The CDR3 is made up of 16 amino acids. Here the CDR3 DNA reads TGTGCCAGCAGGGTCCCGGGACAGGGTTCCTACAATGAGCAGTTCTTC. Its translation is CASRVPGQGSYNEQFF.

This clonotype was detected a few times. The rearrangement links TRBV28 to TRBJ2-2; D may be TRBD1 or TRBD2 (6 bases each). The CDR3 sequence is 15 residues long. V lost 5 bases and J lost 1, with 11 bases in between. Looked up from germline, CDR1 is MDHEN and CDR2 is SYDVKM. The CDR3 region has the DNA TGTGCCAGCAGTATTGCGGGACAGAACACCGGGGAGCTGTTTTTT. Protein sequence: CASSIAGQNTGELFF. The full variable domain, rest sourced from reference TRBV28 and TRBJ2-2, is DVKVTQSSRYLVKRTGEKVFLECVQDMDHENMFWYRQDPGLGLRLIYFSYDVKMKEKGDIPEGYSVSREKKERFSLILESASTNQTSMYLCASSIAGQNTGELFFGEGSRLTVL.

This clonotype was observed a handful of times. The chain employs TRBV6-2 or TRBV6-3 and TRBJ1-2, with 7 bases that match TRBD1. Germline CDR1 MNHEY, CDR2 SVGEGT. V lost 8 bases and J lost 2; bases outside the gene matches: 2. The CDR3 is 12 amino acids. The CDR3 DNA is TGTGCCAGCCTGGACAGGAACTATGGCTACACCTTC. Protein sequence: CASLDRNYGYTF.

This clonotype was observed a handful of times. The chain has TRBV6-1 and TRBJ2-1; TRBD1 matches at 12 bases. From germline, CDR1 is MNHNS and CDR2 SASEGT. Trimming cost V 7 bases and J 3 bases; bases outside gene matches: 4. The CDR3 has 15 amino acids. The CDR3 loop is CASTGTGGYYNEQFF. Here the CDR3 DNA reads TGTGCCAGCACTGGGACAGGGGGCTACTACAATGAGCAGTTCTTC.

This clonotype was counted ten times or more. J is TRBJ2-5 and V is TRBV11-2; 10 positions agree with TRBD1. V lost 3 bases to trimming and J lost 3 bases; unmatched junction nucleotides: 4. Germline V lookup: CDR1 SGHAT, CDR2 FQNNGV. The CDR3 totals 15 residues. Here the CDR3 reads CASSFGGQGEETQYF. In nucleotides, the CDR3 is TGTGCCAGCAGCTTCGGTGGACAGGGGGAAGAGACCCAGTACTTC.

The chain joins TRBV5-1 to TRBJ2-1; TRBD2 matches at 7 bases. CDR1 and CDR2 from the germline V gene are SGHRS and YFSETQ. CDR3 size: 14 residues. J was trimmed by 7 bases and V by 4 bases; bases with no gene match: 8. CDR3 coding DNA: TGCGCCAGCAGCAGCCAAGGGACTAATAATGAGCAGTTCTTC. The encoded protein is CASSSQGTNNEQFF.

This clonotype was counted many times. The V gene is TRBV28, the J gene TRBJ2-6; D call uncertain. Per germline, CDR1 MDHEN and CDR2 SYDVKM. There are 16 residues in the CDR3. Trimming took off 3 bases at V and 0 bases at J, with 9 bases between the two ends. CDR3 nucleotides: TGTGCCAGCAGTTTCCGGGTGGGCTCTGGGGCCAACGTCCTGACTTTC. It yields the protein CASSFRVGSGANVLTF. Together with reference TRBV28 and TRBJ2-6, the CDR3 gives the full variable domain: DVKVTQSSRYLVKRTGEKVFLECVQDMDHENMFWYRQDPGLGLRLIYFSYDVKMKEKGDIPEGYSVSREKKERFSLILESASTNQTSMYLCASSFRVGSGANVLTFGAGSRLTVL.

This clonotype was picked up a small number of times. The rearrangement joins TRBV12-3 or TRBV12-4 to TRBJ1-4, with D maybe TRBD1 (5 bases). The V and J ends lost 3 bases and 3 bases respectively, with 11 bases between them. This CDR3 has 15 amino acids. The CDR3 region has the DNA TGTGCCAGCAGTTTCAGACAGTCCCCTAATGAAAAACTGTTTTTT. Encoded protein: CASSFRQSPNEKLFF.

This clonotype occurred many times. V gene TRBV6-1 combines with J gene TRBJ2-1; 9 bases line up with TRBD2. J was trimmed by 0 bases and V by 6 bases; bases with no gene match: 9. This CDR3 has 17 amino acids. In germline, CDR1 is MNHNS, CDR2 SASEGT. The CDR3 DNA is TGTGCCAGCAGGGTTAGCGGGAGTTCGGGCTCCTACAATGAGCAGTTCTTC. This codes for CASRVSGSSGSYNEQFF.

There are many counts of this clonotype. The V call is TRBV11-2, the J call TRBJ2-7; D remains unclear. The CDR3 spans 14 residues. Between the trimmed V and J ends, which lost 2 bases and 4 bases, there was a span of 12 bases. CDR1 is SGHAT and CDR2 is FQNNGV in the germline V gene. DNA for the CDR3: TGTGCCAGCAGCTTAAACGGTATGCAGTACGAGCAGTACTTC. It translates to CASSLNGMQYEQYF.

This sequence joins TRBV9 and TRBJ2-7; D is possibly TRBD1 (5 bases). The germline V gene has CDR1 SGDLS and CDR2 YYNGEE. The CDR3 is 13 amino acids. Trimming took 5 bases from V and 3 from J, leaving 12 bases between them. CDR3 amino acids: CASSPGLYYEQYF. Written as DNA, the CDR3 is TGTGCCAGCAGTCCAGGGCTCTACTACGAGCAGTACTTC.

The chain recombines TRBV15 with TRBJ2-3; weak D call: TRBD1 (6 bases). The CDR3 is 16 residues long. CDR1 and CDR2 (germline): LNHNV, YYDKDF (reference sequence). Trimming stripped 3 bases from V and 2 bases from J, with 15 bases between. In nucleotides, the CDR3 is TGTGCCACCAGCAGGGGGGCAGGGATCCCCACAGATACGCAGTATTTT. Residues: CATSRGAGIPTDTQYF.